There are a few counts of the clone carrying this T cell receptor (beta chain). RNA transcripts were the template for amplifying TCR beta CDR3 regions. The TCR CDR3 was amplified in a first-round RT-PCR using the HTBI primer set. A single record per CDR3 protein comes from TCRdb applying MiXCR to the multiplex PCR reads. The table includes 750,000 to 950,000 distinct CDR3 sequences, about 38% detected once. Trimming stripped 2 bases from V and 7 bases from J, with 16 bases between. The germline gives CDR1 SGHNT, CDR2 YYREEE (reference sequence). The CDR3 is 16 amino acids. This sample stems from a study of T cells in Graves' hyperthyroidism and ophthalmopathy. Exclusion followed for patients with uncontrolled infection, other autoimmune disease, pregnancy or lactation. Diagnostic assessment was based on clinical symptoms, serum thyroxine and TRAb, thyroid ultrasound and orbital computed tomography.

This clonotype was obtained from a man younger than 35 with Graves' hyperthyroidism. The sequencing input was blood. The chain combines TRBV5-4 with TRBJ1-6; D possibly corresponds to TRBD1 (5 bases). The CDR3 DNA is TGTGCCAGCAGCTTCGAACCCCCGGGGCGGAATTCACCCCTCCACTTT. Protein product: CASSFEPPGRNSPLHF.